This TCR beta chain was obtained from a study of T cells after yellow fever vaccination (dated by TCRdb to the late 2010s). Turning to the overall study: The SMART-Seq v4 Ultra Low Input RNA kit was used to prepare libraries from fractions with low cell numbers. To follow T-cell clones before and after both primary and booster YFV17D yellow fever vaccination, bulk TCR alpha and beta repertoires underwent longitudinal sequencing. Two healthy male donors, one aged 18 to 30 and one aged 30 to 40 years, made up the cohort. Blood samples were taken at several timepoints before and after primary and secondary immunization, and bulk PBMC replicates and cell subsets were isolated. General findings and caveats noted by the study authors: Computational filtering was required because FACS-sorted repertoires could contain abundant contaminating clonotypes from the bulk population. A small fraction of clonotypes showed up in both the CD4 and CD8 compartments, probably as a result of convergent recombination. Most clones expanded after primary vaccination (96% of CD4 and around 88% of CD8) were re-detected after the booster, suggesting that broad memory maintenance occurred. The study included only two donors, which limits how far the findings can be generalized. The secondary T-cell response was found to be weaker but faster than the primary response, with a peak reached on day 5 rather than on day 15.

The intended sense of this specimen's treatment or condition label: live attenuated yellow fever vaccine strain. At every blood-draw timepoint, two biological replicates of bulk PBMCs were collected. A standard Ficoll-Paque protocol was used to isolate PBMCs from peripheral blood. TriZol was used to extract RNA from bulk PBMCs, CD4 and CD8 fractions, and dextramer-positive and dextramer-negative fractions. Concerning this clonotype itself: It lacks a known antigen. It has no much larger one-base neighbor in the sample; base qualities were not kept.

The germline V gene (reference sequence) gives CDR1 as DFQATT and CDR2 as SNEGSKA. Cut back by 3 bases and 9 bases, the V and J ends lie 7 bases apart. The CDR3 spans 10 residues, from the cysteine through the phenylalanine. The DNA shown is the 30-base CDR3, in frame from base 1. TCR cDNA was synthesized by 5'RACE template switching, through which a universal primer site and unique molecular identifiers were introduced. Priming for cDNA synthesis came from both the TCR alpha and TCR beta constant segments. Libraries were amplified in two PCR steps, with sample barcodes and sequencing adapters added in the second step. Sequencing of libraries was done on Illumina HiSeq 2500 (2x100 bp) or NovaSeq (2x150 bp). The paper's processing steps were these. Reads were demultiplexed and collapsed into UMI consensus sequences with MIGEC, and V(D)J alignment was performed with MiXCR. Vaccine-responding clonotypes were identified with edgeR using replicate PBMC samples, with FDR below 0.01 and a log2 fold change above 5 up to day 15 being required. Each bulk clonotype received a CD4 or CD8 identity based on whether the sequenced CD4 or CD8 repertoire contained that clonotype at higher abundance. The public reads were run again by TCRdb, first through fastp at Q25 and then through MiXCR, and only productive beta chains were kept. CDR3 protein duplicates are merged, each entry listing the most common genes and DNA. TCRdb assigned the V and J calls; the authors' analysis was not used. The sample has under 600,000 distinct CDR3 sequences on record, about 14% of them singletons. The top ten clones comprise over 11% of the sample.

This TCR was recovered from a young man who received the YFV17D yellow fever vaccine. Specimen: PBMCs, collected on the day of the yellow fever booster vaccination. This sequence uses TRBV20-1 and TRBJ2-3; the D gene could be either TRBD1 or TRBD2, each agreeing at 5 bases. The CDR3 protein sequence reads: CSARGRTQYF. The nucleotides are TGCAGTGCTAGGGGACGGACGCAGTATTTT.